The present TCR beta chain was sequenced within a study of blood T cell repertoires in COVID-19. Study-wide background: Samples taken during acute and convalescent COVID-19 were collected in the United States, Italy and Spain. The analysed material was cDNA or gDNA that came from T cells, B-cell-depleted T cells, or PBMCs.

In the original workflow: Quantification of nucleated cells was approximated via reference gene primer amplification. Method: immunoSEQ multiplex PCR; TCRdb's copy keeps in-frame clones and lacks some. D and trimming come from the DNA, and the V and J calls and clone size come from that table. The data show more than 300,000 clones, around 90% seen once. CDR1 is KGHSH, CDR2 LQKENI, per germline. The CDR3 runs 15 residues. The trim removed 5 bases at V and 11 bases at J, leaving 13 bases unmatched. This sequence joins TRBV18 and TRBJ2-4; 9 nucleotides match TRBD2. The sequence derives from a woman aged 18-30 years who had recovered from COVID-19. Sequencing was performed on peripheral blood. The CDR3 bases are TGTGCCAGCTCATCCCCTAGCGGGATGAGGGCATTTCAGTACTTC. Amino acids: CASSSPSGMRAFQYF.